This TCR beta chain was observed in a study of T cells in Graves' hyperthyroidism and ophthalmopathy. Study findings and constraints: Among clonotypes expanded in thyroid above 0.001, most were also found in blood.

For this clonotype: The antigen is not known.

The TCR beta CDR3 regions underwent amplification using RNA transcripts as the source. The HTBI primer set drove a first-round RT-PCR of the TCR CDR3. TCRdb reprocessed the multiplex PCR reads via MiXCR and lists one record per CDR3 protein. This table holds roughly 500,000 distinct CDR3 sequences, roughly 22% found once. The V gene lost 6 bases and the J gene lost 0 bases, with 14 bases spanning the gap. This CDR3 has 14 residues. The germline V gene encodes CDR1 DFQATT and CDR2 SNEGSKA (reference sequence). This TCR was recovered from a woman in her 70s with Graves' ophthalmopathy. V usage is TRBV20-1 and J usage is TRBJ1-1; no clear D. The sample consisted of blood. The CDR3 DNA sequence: TGCAGTGCCCCACCCCAGAGCATGAACACTGAAGCTTTCTTT. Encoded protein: CSAPPQSMNTEAFF.